This TCR beta chain comes out of a study of cytomegalovirus exposure and HLA in healthy donors. The CDR3 spans 12 residues. The ends were cut back, 1 base at V and 5 bases at J, with 5 bases in the middle. Per the germline V gene, CDR1 is MDHEN and CDR2 is SYDVKM. PCR amplification relied on 60 Vbeta primers (plus 13 Jbeta primers). Generated by immunoSEQ multiplex PCR, the TCRdb table keeps only in-frame clones and is missing some. The sample gives 110,000 or so clones, about 61% of which show up once; roughly 8.3% is in the top ten. Note on this clone: Antigen unknown.

The study, taken as a whole, reports: The authors later linked a missense DCLRE1C variant to TCR beta V- and J-gene trimming.

Sequenced material: PBMCs. The sequence was obtained from a man aged 18 to 29 in good health and CMV-seropositive. The chain couples TRBV28 to TRBJ1-1; D is uncertain. CDR3 sequence reads: CASSLSRTEAFF. For the CDR3, the DNA is TGTGCCAGCAGTTTATCTCGGACTGAAGCTTTCTTT.